The rows below give T cell receptor beta chains drawn from one sample of a study of cytomegalovirus exposure and HLA in healthy donors. Method: immunoSEQ multiplex PCR; TCRdb's copy keeps in-frame clones and lacks some. The sample yields 95,000 to 110,000 clones, about a tenth seen once. The sample comprised PBMCs. The receptors were gathered from a man in his forties in good health and CMV-seropositive. Each CDR3 is given with its conserved first and last residue. Each record gives: J gene, V gene, clone size, D gene, CDR3 DNA, CDR3 protein. A D gene is named only where the DNA matches it firmly. Some rows have no size entry. The others give once, few or many, or a class for an expanded clone.

>TRBJ2-2|TRBV11-3|few|TRBD1
TGTGCCAGCGTCGGACAGGGGGGGGCCGGGGAGCTGTTTTTT
CASVGQGGAGELFF
>TRBJ2-7|TRBV6-1|few|TRBD1
TGTGCCAGCAGTGAACCGACAGGGGCCCCGGGGGAGCAGTACTTC
CASSEPTGAPGEQYF
>TRBJ1-4|TRBV7-9|NA|NA
TGTGCCAGCAGCTTAGGGACAACAGATGAAAAACTGTTTTTT
CASSLGTTDEKLFF
>TRBJ2-1|TRBV10-3|few|TRBD2
TGTGCCATCAGTGAGCCGGACGGGGGGAACAATGAGCAGTTCTTC
CAISEPDGGNNEQFF
>TRBJ2-7|TRBV9|NA|NA
TGTGCCAGCAGCCCTGGGGCGGTTCGTGGGTACGAGCAGTACTTC
CASSPGAVRGYEQYF
>TRBJ1-5|TRBV19|NA|NA
TGTGCTACCCGTGGCCAGGGGTCGCACCTCAATCAGCCCCAGCATTTT
CATRGQGSHLNQPQHF
>TRBJ2-5|TRBV4-3|NA|TRBD2
TGCGCCAGCAGCCAAGACACTAGCGGGAAAGAGACCCAGTACTTC
CASSQDTSGKETQYF
>TRBJ2-7|TRBV9|few|NA
TGTGCCAGCAGCCCAACTCGAGTCGGGAACGAGCAGTACTTC
CASSPTRVGNEQYF
>TRBJ1-2|TRBV13|NA|TRBD1
TGTGCCAGCAGTCGACAGGGGTGGGACTATGGCTACACCTTC
CASSRQGWDYGYTF
>TRBJ1-5|TRBV6-1|NA|TRBD1
TGTGCCAGCTGGCGACAGGGGGATCTTGTTCAGCCCCAGCATTTT
CASWRQGDLVQPQHF
>TRBJ2-3|TRBV4-1|NA|TRBD2
TGCGCCAGCACTACCTACGCGGGAGGGCCTATAGATACGCAGTATTTT
CASTTYAGGPIDTQYF
>TRBJ2-3|TRBV2|NA|TRBD2
TGTGCCAGCAGTGAACTAGCGGGAGGATTTGATACGCAGTATTTT
CASSELAGGFDTQYF
>TRBJ1-2|TRBV20-1|few|NA
TGCAGTGCTAGTTACTCACAGCTTTGGACCTTC
CSASYSQLWTF
>TRBJ1-1|TRBV16|few|TRBD1
TGTGCCAGCAGCCACCCGAGGTATTCGGACAGGGGCGAGGCTGAAGCTTTCTTT
CASSHPRYSDRGEAEAFF
>TRBJ1-2|TRBV5-1|few|NA
TGCGCCAGCAGCTTGGTCATCGGGACATCCACAGCGGCTAACTATGGCTACACCTTC
CASSLVIGTSTAANYGYTF
>TRBJ2-7|TRBV28|few|TRBD2
TGTGCCAGCAGTTTGGAGGGGAGGGAATCCGACGAGCAGTACTTC
CASSLEGRESDEQYF
>TRBJ2-1|TRBV25-1|NA|TRBD2
TGTGCCAGCAGTGAAGAAGTGACTAGCGGTACCTCCTACAATGAGCAGTTCTTC
CASSEEVTSGTSYNEQFF
>TRBJ2-7|TRBV7-6|few|TRBD1
TGTGCCAGCAGCACCGAGACAGGGAGCTCCTACGAGCAGTACTTC
CASSTETGSSYEQYF
>TRBJ2-5|TRBV5-1|NA|NA
TGCGCCAGCAGCTTGGTGGGGGCGGACAAGTACTTC
CASSLVGADKYF
>TRBJ2-2|TRBV19|NA|TRBD1
TGTGCCTCTATCCACCTGGGACAGGGTGTGACCGGGGAGCTGTTTTTT
CASIHLGQGVTGELFF
>TRBJ2-1|TRBV11-2|NA|NA
TGTGCCAGCAGCTTATGGGCGGGAACCTACAATGAGCAGTTCTTC
CASSLWAGTYNEQFF
>TRBJ1-5|TRBV28|few|NA
TGTGCCAGCAGTTTAGGATTCGGAGTTAGGGGGGGGCAGCCCCAGCATTTT
CASSLGFGVRGGQPQHF
>TRBJ2-7|TRBV5-5|few|TRBD2
TGTGCCAGCAGCCTTGGGATAGCGGGAGAGCAGTACTTC
CASSLGIAGEQYF
>TRBJ2-7|TRBV7-2|NA|NA
TGTGCCAGCAGCTTAACGGGACTGTCCGAGCAGTACTTC
CASSLTGLSEQYF
>TRBJ2-6|TRBV6-4|few|NA
TGTGCCAGCAGTGACAGGGGTGGGGCCAACGTCCTGACTTTC
CASSDRGGANVLTF
>TRBJ1-4|TRBV28|few|TRBD1
TGTGCCAGCAGTTTAGTCCAGGGGGCAACTAATGAAAAACTGTTTTTT
CASSLVQGATNEKLFF
>TRBJ2-7|TRBV5-5|NA|NA
TGTGCCAGCAGCTTGTTAGTCCGTTCCTACGAGCAGTACTTC
CASSLLVRSYEQYF
>TRBJ2-3|TRBV6-5|NA|NA
TGTGCCAGCAGGGTTGCAGGGGAAGATACGCAGTATTTT
CASRVAGEDTQYF
>TRBJ1-6|TRBV14|NA|TRBD1
TGTGCCAGCAGCCAAGAAGGGGGCGTTAATATCATTCACCCCCTCCACTTT
CASSQEGGVNIIHPLHF
>TRBJ1-1|TRBV19|few|TRBD1
TGTGCCAGTAGTATGAGACAGGGTGAAGCTTTCTTT
CASSMRQGEAFF
>TRBJ2-5|TRBV11-2|NA|TRBD2
TGTGCCAGCAGCTCCCCTTGGGCTAGCGGAGAAGAGACCCAGTACTTC
CASSSPWASGEETQYF
>TRBJ2-1|TRBV30|NA|NA
TGTGCCTGGAGTGTAAAGAGCTACAATGAGCAGTTCTTC
CAWSVKSYNEQFF
>TRBJ1-4|TRBV5-8|few|NA
TGTGCCAGCAGCTTGGATTTAGCAGAAAAACTGTTTTTT
CASSLDLAEKLFF
>TRBJ1-2|TRBV28|few|TRBD1
TGTGCCAGCAGTCCATCGGGACAGGCCTATGGCTACACCTTC
CASSPSGQAYGYTF
>TRBJ2-7|TRBV5-6|NA|TRBD2
TGTGCCAGCAGCTTGGGGAGACTAGCGGACCAGTACTTC
CASSLGRLADQYF